These T cell receptor beta chains were read from a single sample in a study of blood T cell repertoires in COVID-19. Produced via immunoSEQ multiplex PCR; TCRdb's table is partial and in-frame only. The table has tens of thousands of clones, about four fifths seen once. Sequenced input: peripheral blood. All receptors come from a man aged 55 to 70 with COVID-19, enrolled during active disease. The CDR3 runs from the conserved cysteine through the conserved F or W. The D gene is left open where the match is weak. A clone size is listed for some rows: how often the clone was seen (once, few, many), or a class if it is expanded.

NA	14	TRBV4-1	TRBJ2-7	NA	CASSQTGDLREQYF	TGCGCCAGCAGCCAAACGGGGGACTTACGCGAGCAGTACTTC
NA	13	TRBV2	TRBJ2-3	NA	CASRGSGTDTQYF	TGTGCCAGCAGGGGAAGCGGGACAGATACGCAGTATTTT
NA	14	TRBV9	TRBJ2-3	few	CASSVQSGTDTQYF	TGTGCCAGCAGCGTCCAGTCGGGGACAGATACGCAGTATTTT
NA	17	TRBV15	TRBJ1-3	once	CATSRELVSLAGNTIYF	TGTGCCACCAGCAGAGAGTTGGTCTCCCTAGCTGGAAACACCATATATTTT
NA	17	TRBV5-1	TRBJ1-1	NA	CASSLLAGVTMNTEAFF	TGCGCCAGCAGCTTGTTGGCAGGGGTCACCATGAACACTGAAGCTTTCTTT
TRBD2	17	TRBV4-1	TRBJ2-1	NA	CASSQEGVAGGLGEQFF	TGCGCCAGCAGCCAAGAAGGGGTAGCGGGGGGGCTGGGTGAGCAGTTCTTC
TRBD1	14	TRBV6-1	TRBJ1-2	NA	CASSEQTGRYGYTF	TGTGCCAGCAGTGAACAGACAGGGAGATATGGCTACACCTTC
NA	13	TRBV30	TRBJ2-1	NA	CACPRAAYNEQFF	TGTGCCTGCCCTCGAGCGGCCTACAATGAGCAGTTCTTC
NA	18	TRBV11-3	TRBJ2-2	few	CASSFGWVGVTNTGELFF	TGTGCCAGCAGCTTTGGTTGGGTGGGAGTAACCAACACCGGGGAGCTGTTTTTT
TRBD1	17	TRBV9	TRBJ1-1	few	CASSVPRDRNMNTEAFF	TGTGCCAGCAGCGTACCCCGGGACAGAAACATGAACACTGAAGCTTTCTTT
NA	15	TRBV6-6	TRBJ2-1	NA	CASSYSDSLYNEQFF	TGTGCCAGCAGTTACTCTGACAGTTTATACAATGAGCAGTTCTTC
NA	10	TRBV28	TRBJ2-4	NA	CASHKNIQYF	TGTGCCAGCCACAAAAACATTCAGTACTTC
TRBD1	13	TRBV24-1	TRBJ2-5	NA	CATEGQGGETQYF	TGTGCCACTGAGGGACAGGGCGGGGAGACCCAGTACTTC
TRBD1	15	TRBV19	TRBJ1-5	few	CASSMSDRGGQPQHF	TGTGCCAGTAGTATGTCCGACAGGGGCGGTCAGCCCCAGCATTTT
TRBD1	14	TRBV28	TRBJ1-4	NA	CASSLWDRGEKLFF	TGTGCCAGCAGTTTATGGGACAGGGGGGAAAAACTGTTTTTT
NA	16	TRBV5-6	TRBJ1-3	once	CASSLLQGSSGNTIYF	TGTGCCAGCAGCTTGCTTCAGGGGTCTTCTGGAAACACCATATATTTT
TRBD2	16	TRBV19	TRBJ2-7	NA	CASSILPGGGYREQYF	TGTGCCAGTAGTATACTCCCTGGCGGGGGGTATCGGGAGCAGTACTTC
NA	15	TRBV3-1/TRBV3-2	TRBJ2-3	NA	CASSQTRARTDTQYF	TGTGCCAGCAGCCAAACTAGGGCCCGAACAGATACGCAGTATTTT
TRBD1	13	TRBV6-5	TRBJ1-6	once	CASGSRGNSPLHF	TGTGCCAGCGGATCCAGGGGGAATTCACCCCTCCACTTT
NA	13	TRBV5-5	TRBJ1-5	once	CASSLAGNQPQHF	TGTGCCAGCAGCTTAGCGGGGAATCAGCCCCAGCATTTT
TRBD2	17	TRBV2	TRBJ2-1	NA	CASRRLAGGTRAMGQFF	TGTGCCAGCAGAAGACTAGCGGGAGGCACCCGGGCAATGGGGCAGTTCTTC
NA	13	TRBV6-5	TRBJ1-2	NA	CASSFYPSYGYTF	TGTGCCAGCAGTTTCTACCCCTCCTATGGCTACACCTTC
NA	14	TRBV4-2	TRBJ2-5	NA	CASSQGLEEETQYF	TGTGCCAGCAGCCAAGGGTTGGAGGAAGAGACCCAGTACTTC
NA	14	TRBV2	TRBJ1-1	NA	CASSVDTMNTEAFF	TGTGCCAGCAGTGTTGACACCATGAACACTGAAGCTTTCTTT
NA	15	TRBV11-1	TRBJ1-4	NA	CASSPRDQRREKLFF	TGTGCCAGCAGCCCGAGGGATCAACGGCGTGAAAAACTGTTTTTT
NA	15	TRBV27	TRBJ2-1	NA	CASSLFWSSYNEQFF	TGTGCCAGCAGTTTATTCTGGAGCTCCTACAATGAGCAGTTCTTC
NA	13	TRBV6-6	TRBJ1-1	NA	CASSKTWNTEAFF	TGTGCCAGCAGTAAAACTTGGAACACTGAAGCTTTCTTT
TRBD1	16	TRBV7-9	TRBJ1-5	NA	CASSSQGTGGVQPQHF	TGTGCCAGCAGCTCCCAGGGGACAGGGGGCGTTCAGCCCCAGCATTTT
TRBD1	13	TRBV11-3	TRBJ1-1	NA	CASSTGQGAEAFF	TGTGCCAGCAGCACAGGACAGGGGGCTGAAGCTTTCTTT
TRBD2	17	TRBV10-1	TRBJ2-7	NA	CASSLKGLAGGLHEQYF	TGCGCCAGCAGTCTCAAAGGACTAGCGGGAGGTCTCCACGAGCAGTACTTC
NA	13	TRBV5-1	TRBJ2-5	once	CASSAGSGETQYF	TGCGCCAGCAGCGCCGGGAGCGGGGAGACCCAGTACTTC
NA	14	TRBV5-1	TRBJ2-5	once	CASSRDIAQETQYF	TGCGCCAGCAGCCGGGACATAGCTCAAGAGACCCAGTACTTC
NA	14	TRBV5-1	TRBJ2-5	NA	CASSRAVIQETQYF	TGCGCCAGCAGCAGAGCGGTTATTCAAGAGACCCAGTACTTC
NA	16	TRBV5-1	TRBJ2-1	NA	CASSLVGDSTLDEQFF	TGCGCCAGCAGCTTGGTCGGGGACTCGACATTGGATGAGCAGTTCTTC
TRBD1	13	TRBV30	TRBJ1-2	NA	CAWSSPTGKGYTF	TGTGCCTGGAGTTCCCCGACAGGGAAGGGCTACACCTTC
NA	13	TRBV24-1	TRBJ1-4	few	CATSDGSAEKLFF	TGTGCCACCAGTGATGGGAGTGCCGAAAAACTGTTTTTT
NA	15	TRBV12-5	TRBJ1-5	NA	CASGLVPSFHQPQHF	TGTGCTAGTGGTTTGGTTCCCAGTTTCCATCAGCCCCAGCATTTT
TRBD1	14	TRBV2	TRBJ2-5	NA	CAGPTTGERETQYF	TGTGCCGGACCTACGACAGGGGAGAGAGAGACCCAGTACTTC
NA	13	TRBV11-3	TRBJ1-6	NA	CASSGGARSPLHF	TGTGCCAGCAGCGGTGGAGCCCGATCACCCCTCCACTTT
NA	14	TRBV29-1	TRBJ2-2	few	CSVFGVSGTGELFF	TGCAGCGTTTTCGGGGTTTCGGGCACCGGGGAGCTGTTTTTT
NA	12	TRBV5-4	TRBJ2-5	NA	CASSSQRETQYF	TGTGCCAGCAGCTCACAGCGGGAGACCCAGTACTTC
NA	14	TRBV2	TRBJ2-1	NA	CASSEEGLYNEQFF	TGTGCCAGCAGTGAGGAAGGACTCTACAATGAGCAGTTCTTC
NA	14	TRBV27	TRBJ2-1	NA	CASSLTSRKNEQFF	TGTGCCAGCAGTTTAACTAGCCGTAAAAATGAGCAGTTCTTC
TRBD1	15	TRBV5-1	TRBJ1-4	once	CASSAGQGAREKLFF	TGCGCCAGCAGCGCGGGACAGGGGGCAAGGGAAAAACTGTTTTTT
NA	13	TRBV10-2	TRBJ1-1	NA	CASGLQGNTEAFF	TGCGCCAGTGGCTTACAGGGGAACACTGAAGCTTTCTTT
NA	12	TRBV7-9	TRBJ2-5	few	CASSLAASTQYF	TGTGCCAGCAGCTTGGCCGCCTCGACCCAGTACTTC
NA	15	TRBV10-3	TRBJ2-7	few	CAIRGGQLLTYEQYF	TGTGCCATCAGGGGGGGACAGTTACTAACCTACGAGCAGTACTTC
TRBD2	18	TRBV6-1	TRBJ2-3	NA	CASSESGTSGVLSDTQYF	TGTGCCAGCAGTGAATCGGGGACTAGCGGGGTCTTGTCAGATACGCAGTATTTT
NA	14	TRBV7-3	TRBJ2-3	NA	CASSLNGGTDTQYF	TGTGCCAGCAGCTTAAATGGAGGCACAGATACGCAGTATTTT
NA	11	TRBV5-5	TRBJ1-1	NA	CASSSSLEAFF	TGTGCCAGCAGCTCTAGTTTGGAGGCTTTCTTT
TRBD1	15	TRBV25-1	TRBJ1-3	NA	CASSEPGQGWNTIYF	TGTGCCAGCAGTGAGCCGGGACAGGGATGGAACACCATATATTTT
NA	16	TRBV11-2	TRBJ2-3	NA	CASSPPETARTDTQYF	TGTGCCAGCAGTCCCCCGGAGACGGCAAGGACAGATACGCAGTATTTT